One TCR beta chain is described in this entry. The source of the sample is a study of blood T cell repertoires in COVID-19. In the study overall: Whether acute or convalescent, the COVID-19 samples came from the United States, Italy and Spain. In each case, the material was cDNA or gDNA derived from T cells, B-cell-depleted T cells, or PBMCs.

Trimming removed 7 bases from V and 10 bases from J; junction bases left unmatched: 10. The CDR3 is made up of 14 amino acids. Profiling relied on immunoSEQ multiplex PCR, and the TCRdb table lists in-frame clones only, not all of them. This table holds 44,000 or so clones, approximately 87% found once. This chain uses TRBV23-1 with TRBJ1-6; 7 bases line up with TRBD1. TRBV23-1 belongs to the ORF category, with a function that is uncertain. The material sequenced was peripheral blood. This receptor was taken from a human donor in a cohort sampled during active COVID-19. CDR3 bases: TGCGCCAGCAACAGGGGCAGGGGATCCTCACCCCTCCACTTT. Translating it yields CASNRGRGSSPLHF.